This T cell receptor (beta chain) was captured by sequencing in a study of CD8 T cells in ankylosing spondylitis. This CDR3 region has 16 residues. Germline V lookup: CDR1 SGHRS, CDR2 YFSETQ. With V trimmed by 4 bases and J by 4 bases, 10 bases remained unmatched. Quantitative 5'-RACE with molecular barcodes was used to make the TCR beta libraries. TCRdb re-analysed the 5' RACE reads in MiXCR, keeping a single row per CDR3 protein. The sample has 200,000 to 250,000 distinct CDR3 sequences; 25% to 30% are singletons. The sequencing sample was made of blood, either unsorted or a sorted T cell fraction (not recorded which). The sequence was obtained from a male donor with ankylosing spondylitis or in good health (not recorded which). The chain is built from TRBV5-1 and TRBJ1-1; 10 bases fit TRBD1. The CDR3 DNA follows: TGCGCCAGCAGCCTCGAGGACAGGGGGGAGAGCACTGAAGCTTTCTTT. Its translation is CASSLEDRGESTEAFF.